Here is one TCR beta chain with its context. Its antigen is unidentified. Generated by immunoSEQ multiplex PCR, the TCRdb table keeps only in-frame clones and is missing some. This table has some 20,000 clones, around 81% appearing once. This sample is drawn from a study of somatic mutations in cytotoxic T cells in rheumatoid arthritis. Study-wide background: Peripheral blood samples of roughly 30 ml EDTA were taken from patients directly after diagnosis and before treatment.

Both CD4+ and CD8+ cells were separated through positive magnetic bead selection, and their purity was verified using flow cytometry. Trimming took 4 bases from V and 8 from J, leaving 14 bases between them. The germline V gene encodes CDR1 MGHRA and CDR2 YSYEKL. The CDR3 has 14 residues. Study-level findings and limits: For patients with rheumatoid arthritis, CD8+ clonality went up with age, while healthy controls showed no such change.

V gene TRBV4-1 combines with J gene TRBJ1-4; D not resolved. This TCR derives from an adult with rheumatoid arthritis. Sample: CD8+ T cells sorted from blood. The CDR3 reads CASSPDPVTEKLFF. CDR3 nucleotides: TGCGCCAGCAGCCCGGACCCGGTTACCGAAAAACTGTTTTTT.